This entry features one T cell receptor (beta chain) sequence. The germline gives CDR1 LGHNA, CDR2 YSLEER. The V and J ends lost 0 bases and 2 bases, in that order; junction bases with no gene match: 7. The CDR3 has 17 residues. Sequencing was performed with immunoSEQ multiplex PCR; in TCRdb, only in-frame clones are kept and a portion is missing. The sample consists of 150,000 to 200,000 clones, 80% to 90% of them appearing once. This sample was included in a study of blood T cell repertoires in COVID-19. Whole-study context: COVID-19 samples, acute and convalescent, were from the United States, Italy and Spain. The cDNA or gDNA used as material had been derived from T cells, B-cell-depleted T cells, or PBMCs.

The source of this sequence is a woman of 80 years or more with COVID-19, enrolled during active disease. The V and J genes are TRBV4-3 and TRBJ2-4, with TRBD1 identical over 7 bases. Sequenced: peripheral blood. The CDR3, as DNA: TGCGCCAGCAGCCAAGAATGGTCAGGGGGTACCAAAAACATTCAGTACTTC. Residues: CASSQEWSGGTKNIQYF.